This is a list of T cell receptor beta chains from one sample in a study of blood T cell repertoires in COVID-19. The method was immunoSEQ multiplex PCR; TCRdb's version includes in-frame clones alone and lacks a portion of them. The repertoire consists of 250,000 or so clones, with roughly 86% occurring once and the leading ten covering 2.5% to 3.5%. The sample taken for sequencing was peripheral blood. The receptor source for this set is a woman in her sixties with acute or convalescent COVID-19. Both conserved end residues are part of each CDR3.

TRBJ2-5,18,TRBV19,CASSFGRSGMGGQETQYF
TRBJ1-5,13,TRBV2,CASSGQSNQPQHF
TRBJ1-2,16,TRBV12-1,CASSSKVGTAIYGYTF
TRBJ1-1,14,TRBV6-2/TRBV6-3,CASSLTGQNTEAFF
TRBJ2-3,14,TRBV5-1,CASSWDRRPDTQYF
TRBJ2-7,16,TRBV9,CASSARQGAPGYEQYF
TRBJ1-1,16,TRBV4-2,CASSQDRGGENTEAFF
TRBJ2-5,14,TRBV30,CASTRVHADETQYF
TRBJ2-5,13,TRBV5-1,CASSSYRGETQYF
TRBJ2-7,18,TRBV28,CASSLGRTSGLNSYEQYF
TRBJ2-1,15,TRBV7-2,CASSGRWGVVGEQFF
TRBJ2-3,10,TRBV25-1,CAGGTDTQYF
TRBJ1-5,16,TRBV27,CASSLWGGADNQPQHF
TRBJ1-2,13,TRBV7-3,CASSPERGYGYTF
TRBJ2-7,16,TRBV4-1,CASSQPRRDRGLEQYF
TRBJ2-5,13,TRBV7-3,CASSSDRGETQYF
TRBJ2-3,14,TRBV6-5,CASTLGLSADTQYF
TRBJ1-6,15,TRBV10-2,CASSESQGDNSPLHF
TRBJ1-5,17,TRBV5-8,CASSLASATGEPQPQHF
TRBJ2-1,17,TRBV6-2/TRBV6-3,CASSLRLAGVGYNEQFF
TRBJ2-5,15,TRBV15,CATSRAVQGQETQYF
TRBJ2-6,15,TRBV28,CASSPQGAGANVLTF
TRBJ2-7,13,TRBV5-4,CASSLFTQYEQYF
TRBJ1-5,13,TRBV12-3/TRBV12-4,CASSFPGDQPQHF
TRBJ1-2,15,TRBV30,CAWILQGATNYGYTF
TRBJ1-2,14,TRBV7-9,CASSLPGQGYGYTF
TRBJ1-6,17,TRBV11-2,CASSLELGTGVNSPLHF
TRBJ1-5,14,TRBV7-9,CASSLSGQYQPQHF
TRBJ2-7,14,TRBV5-1,CASSLTSGRYEQYF
TRBJ1-1,10,TRBV20-1,CSARQGEAFF
TRBJ1-5,19,TRBV5-6,CASSFRLGQGIGSSQPQHF
TRBJ2-3,14,TRBV7-2,CASSRGETTDTQYF
TRBJ1-2,16,TRBV5-1,CASSLGDNFLYYGYTF
TRBJ1-2,13,TRBV27,CASSLSTGGGYTF
TRBJ1-1,15,TRBV6-6,CASSPPGQGHTEAFF
TRBJ2-6,17,TRBV19,CASKSPGFTTGANVLTF
TRBJ1-5,14,TRBV28,CASSLVRVNQPQHF
TRBJ2-7,14,TRBV28,CASSPSGEAYEQYF
TRBJ1-1,14,TRBV19,CASSILTGDTEAFF
TRBJ1-2,18,TRBV19,CASSIQGGIRQGFYGYTF
TRBJ2-5,14,TRBV25-1,CASSVDRGQETQYF
TRBJ1-5,17,TRBV19,CASSMGQGIVSGQPQHF
TRBJ1-5,14,TRBV7-9,CASSLTGVDQPQHF
TRBJ1-4,15,TRBV28,CASSLWDSRNEKLFF
TRBJ2-7,15,TRBV9,CASSPRDRGSYEQYF
TRBJ1-1,14,TRBV5-1,CASSEQGVGTEAFF
TRBJ1-2,15,TRBV27,CASSLSPGFNYGYTF
TRBJ2-7,14,TRBV4-3,CASNVSGRDYEQYF
TRBJ2-7,16,TRBV6-4,CASSDPRGGERGEQYF
TRBJ2-1,14,TRBV5-1,CASSLVQGPNEQFF
TRBJ1-4,15,TRBV7-9,CASRLDRGRNEKLFF
TRBJ2-7,18,TRBV3-1/TRBV3-2,CASSPHLVGTLVPYEQYF
TRBJ1-4,15,TRBV27,CASSFNGGLNEKLFF